Presented here are 14 T cell receptor beta chains from one specimen sequenced in a study of post-analysis software for immune sequencing data. Notes on the study in general: Patients had higher frequencies than controls of roughly five TRBV segments, including TRBV5-6, TRBV5-1 and TRBV20-1.

Unique molecular identifiers tagged the TCR beta cDNA libraries. From the PCR reads, TCRdb called clonotypes with MiXCR, one entry per CDR3 protein. The sample holds 500,000 to 600,000 distinct CDR3 sequences, about 40% seen once. Antigens for these TCRs are unknown. What was sequenced was blood. The origin of the receptors is a girl aged 10 to 17 with multiple sclerosis.

In this sample, this clonotype turned up a few times. The CDR3 DNA follows: TGTGCCAGCAGCCCGGACAGGGGAGCCGGGAACGAGCAGTACTTC. Protein product: CASSPDRGAGNEQYF. This chain links TRBV3-1 with TRBJ2-7; TRBD1 aligns across 9 bases. The J segment lost 5 bases and the V segment lost 4 bases, leaving 9 bases of the junction unmatched. Germline CDR1 is LGHDT and CDR2 is YNNKEL (reference sequence). The CDR3 totals 15 residues.

The CDR3 sequence is CSGGQSMNTEAFF. The CDR3 DNA follows: TGCAGTGGGGGACAGTCCATGAACACTGAAGCTTTCTTT. This chain connects TRBV20-1 to TRBJ1-1; TRBD1 agrees at 7 bases. V lost 7 bases and J lost 0; bases outside the gene matches: 5. The germline CDR1 and CDR2 sequences are DFQATT and SNEGSKA (reference sequence). This CDR3 contains 13 residues.

This chain uses TRBV12-3 or TRBV12-4 with TRBJ2-1, with D hard to call. CDR3 length: 13 residues. V gave up 7 bases and J gave up 3 bases, with 10 bases separating them. The CDR3 spells CASKKGFYNEQFF. The CDR3 DNA sequence: TGTGCCAGCAAGAAGGGATTCTACAATGAGCAGTTCTTC.

Many counts were recorded for this clonotype. This sequence joins TRBV5-1 and TRBJ1-6; D unresolved. This CDR3 has 14 amino acids. Trimming stripped 0 bases from V and 9 bases from J, with 10 bases between. Germline V gene sequence: CDR1 SGHRS, CDR2 YFSETQ. The CDR3 region has the DNA TGCGCCAGCAGCTTGGGAGAAAGAAGTTCACCCCTCCACTTT. Its protein product is CASSLGERSSPLHF.

The chain uses TRBV12-3 or TRBV12-4 and TRBJ2-7; 7 bases fit TRBD2. The CDR3 extends over 13 amino acids. J gave up 6 bases and V 3 bases, and 5 bases lay outside the gene matches. The CDR3 sequence: CASSLRESGEQYF. The CDR3 DNA is TGTGCCAGCAGTTTGCGGGAGTCCGGCGAGCAGTACTTC.

This clonotype was counted between two and nine times. The V and J genes are TRBV7-9 and TRBJ2-1, with a weak D call TRBD1 (6 bases). Germline CDR1 and CDR2: SEHNR and FQNEAQ (reference sequence). The CDR3 length is 17 residues. V was clipped by 3 bases and J by 0 bases, with 15 bases between them. The CDR3 region is CASSFLQGEPSYNEQFF. The CDR3 DNA follows: TGTGCCAGCAGCTTCTTACAGGGCGAACCCTCCTACAATGAGCAGTTCTTC.

The gene calls are TRBV6-5 and TRBJ2-6; D is uncertain. The CDR3 is made up of 18 amino acids. The germline V and J ends were trimmed by 4 bases and 0 bases, with 16 bases remaining between them. In germline, CDR1 is MNHEY, CDR2 SVGAGI. In DNA, the CDR3 is TGTGCCAGCAGTTCCCAGGTCGACCGAAGCTCTGGGGCCAACGTCCTGACTTTC. This encodes CASSSQVDRSSGANVLTF.

This clonotype has a handful of counts. The chain links TRBV11-3 to TRBJ2-5; D is possibly TRBD2 (6 bases). CDR3 size: 14 residues. V gave up 5 bases and J gave up 3 bases, with 13 bases separating them. CDR1 SGHNT and CDR2 YENEEA come from the germline V gene. This CDR3 is CASSVGWEEETQYF. The CDR3 DNA reads as TGTGCCAGCAGCGTCGGGTGGGAGGAAGAGACCCAGTACTTC.

The V call is TRBV6-2 or TRBV6-3, the J call TRBJ2-7; D uncertain. The CDR3 spans 12 residues. Between the trimmed V and J ends, which lost 4 bases and 1 base, there was a span of 5 bases. CDR1 is MNHEY, CDR2 SVGEGT, per germline. CDR3 amino acids: CASSCSSYEQYF. In nucleotides, the CDR3 is TGTGCCAGCAGTTGCAGTTCCTACGAGCAGTACTTC.

This clonotype was seen only a few times. The chain couples TRBV6-5 to TRBJ2-1; D remains unclear. The DNA end lines up better with TRBJ2-7; the J call may be wrong. Germline V gene sequence: CDR1 MNHEY, CDR2 SVGAGI. The CDR3 spans 13 residues. CDR3 in DNA: TGTGCCAGCAGTTACTCGTGGACCAACGAGCAGTACTTC. As protein: CASSYSWTNEQYF.

This clonotype was picked up a small number of times. This chain joins TRBV7-6 and TRBJ1-4; 7 positions agree with TRBD1. The CDR3 runs to 16 residues. From germline, CDR1 is SGHVS and CDR2 FNYEAQ. Losses at the gene ends were 6 bases for V and 10 bases for J; bases not matched to a gene: 17. The DNA for the CDR3 is TGTGCCAGCAGTGACACTAGAGGGGGCGTGGGTGGAAAACTGTTTTTT. Its translation: CASSDTRGGVGGKLFF.

The J gene is TRBJ2-7, the V gene TRBV5-1; 8 bases line up with TRBD1. Unmatched junction bases numbered 4, after V lost 4 bases and J lost 1 base. Per the germline V gene, CDR1 is SGHRS and CDR2 is YFSETQ. CDR3 size: 14 residues. This CDR3 is CASSTRDRSYEQYF. Here the CDR3 DNA reads TGCGCCAGCAGCACCCGGGACAGGTCCTACGAGCAGTACTTC.

The sample holds a few counts of this clonotype. Germline is not matched at one junction end, which may reflect a read error. This sequence joins TRBV9 and TRBJ2-1; D perhaps matches TRBD1 (5 bases). The CDR3 contains 14 residues. The germline V gene encodes CDR1 SGDLS and CDR2 YYNGEE. Written as DNA, the CDR3 is TGTGTCAGCAGCGTTTCAGGGCTCCCCAATGAGCAGTTCTTC. Its translation: CVSSVSGLPNEQFF.

The CDR3 sequence is CASANLGSETQYF. The CDR3 nucleotides are TGTGCCAGCGCTAATCTGGGTTCTGAGACCCAGTACTTC. The rearrangement uses TRBV2 and TRBJ2-5, with no clear D. The V gene's germline CDR1 is SNHLY and CDR2 FYNNEI. This CDR3 is 13 amino acids long. V was clipped by 8 bases and J by 5 bases, with 15 bases between them. The whole variable domain, filled in from reference TRBV2 and TRBJ2-5, reads EPEVTQTPSHQVTQMGQEVILRCVPISNHLYFYWYRQILGQKVEFLVSFYNNEISEKSEIFDDQFSVERPDGSNFTLKIRSTKLEDSAMYFCASANLGSETQYFGPGTRLLVL.